These 12 T cell receptor beta chains share one sample of origin, sequenced in a study of cytomegalovirus exposure and HLA in healthy donors. 13 Jbeta primers and 60 Vbeta primers were used for the PCR. Profiled with immunoSEQ multiplex PCR; TCRdb holds only in-frame clones, not every one. The sample table sets out more than 95,000 clones. Sequencing used PBMCs. All receptors derive from a man between 40 and 49 years old in good health and CMV-seronegative.

The CDR3 loop is CASSPSGTLSEQFF. CDR3 sequence (DNA): TGTGCCAGCAGTCCTTCCGGGACACTCAGTGAGCAGTTCTTC. The chain carries TRBV6-5 and TRBJ2-1, with D possibly matching TRBD1 (6 bases). Germline values: CDR1 MNHEY, CDR2 SVGAGI. The CDR3 is made up of 14 amino acids. The V gene lost 5 bases and the J gene lost 9 bases, with 17 bases spanning the gap.

The CDR3 spells CASSTQGAFNNEQFF. In DNA form, the CDR3 reads TGCGCCAGCAGCACACAGGGGGCGTTCAACAATGAGCAGTTCTTC. This sequence joins TRBV5-1 and TRBJ2-1; the match to TRBD1 covers 9 bases. The trim removed 4 bases at V and 5 bases at J, leaving 7 bases unmatched. This CDR3 is built from 15 residues. Looked up from germline, CDR1 is SGHRS and CDR2 is YFSETQ.

The chain has TRBV6-1 and TRBJ1-2; D may be TRBD1 (6 bases). V lost 7 bases to trimming and J lost 6 bases, with 18 bases between them. This CDR3 has 14 residues. From germline, CDR1 is MNHNS and CDR2 SASEGT. The CDR3 bases are TGTGCCAGCACTAAAAACAGGGACATTGATGGCTACACCTTC. The encoded protein is CASTKNRDIDGYTF.

This chain connects TRBV9 to TRBJ1-2; 7 nucleotides line up with TRBD1. CDR1 is SGDLS, CDR2 YYNGEE, per germline. V shed 0 bases and J 4 bases; nucleotides not matched to a gene: 6. This CDR3 region has 15 residues. In DNA form, the CDR3 reads TGTGCCAGCAGCGTAGAGGGGGCCCCCCTCTATGGCTACACCTTC. As protein: CASSVEGAPLYGYTF.

The chain has TRBV19 and TRBJ2-2, with D possibly matching TRBD1 (6 bases). Trimming shortened V by 10 bases and J by 4 bases, and 16 bases separated the two germline ends. Germline V lookup: CDR1 LNHDA, CDR2 SQIVND (reference sequence). This CDR3 is built from 14 residues. Here the CDR3 DNA reads TGTGCCACCAACCCCGGCAGGGGCACCGGGGAGCTGTTTTTT. Its translation: CATNPGRGTGELFF.

J is TRBJ2-5 and V is TRBV28, with 9 bases aligning to TRBD1. The J call could be wrong; TRBJ2-7 is a better fit for the DNA end. This CDR3 region has 14 residues. Germline V lookup: CDR1 MDHEN, CDR2 SYDVKM. The CDR3: CASSFDRGTYEQYF. For the CDR3, the DNA is TGTGCCAGCAGTTTTGACAGGGGGACCTACGAGCAGTACTTC.

The chain has TRBV27 and TRBJ2-7, with 10 bases matching TRBD2. The germline V gene encodes CDR1 MNHEY and CDR2 SMNVEV (reference sequence). Trimming at V came to 2 bases and at J to 1 base, leaving 8 bases not matched to a gene. There are 17 residues in the CDR3. CDR3 sequence: CASSLTSGTAESYEQYF. In DNA form, the CDR3 reads TGTGCCAGCAGTTTAACTAGCGGGACCGCTGAGTCCTACGAGCAGTACTTC.

The chain carries TRBV7-9 and TRBJ2-5, with 14 bases fitting TRBD2. Trimming at V came to 1 base and at J to 6 bases, leaving 7 bases not matched to a gene. Germline V lookup: CDR1 SEHNR, CDR2 FQNEAQ (reference sequence). The CDR3 runs 17 residues. Here the CDR3 reads CASSLGGTSGSGKTQYF. The CDR3 DNA reads TGTGCCAGCAGCTTAGGTGGGACTAGCGGGAGTGGCAAGACCCAGTACTTC.

V and J are TRBV28 and TRBJ1-1; unclear D gene. V lost 10 bases, J lost 4 bases, and 7 bases lay in between. CDR1 is MDHEN, CDR2 SYDVKM, per germline. CDR3 length: 10 amino acids. Here the CDR3 DNA reads TGTGCCACCTATTCCACTGAAGCTTTCTTT. Translating gives CATYSTEAFF.

This chain links TRBV30 with TRBJ2-3; a possible D gene is TRBD1 (6 bases). CDR1 GTSNPN and CDR2 SVGIG come from the germline V gene (reference sequence). V was clipped by 7 bases and J by 1 base, with 15 bases between them. The CDR3 contains 14 residues. CDR3 in DNA: TGTGCCTTCCTTCCGACAGGTCGCACAGATACGCAGTATTTT. Protein sequence: CAFLPTGRTDTQYF.

The chain joins TRBV18 to TRBJ1-2; 11 bases fit TRBD1. The CDR3 totals 18 residues. CDR1 is KGHSH and CDR2 is LQKENI in the germline V gene. V was clipped by 1 base and J by 0 bases; unmatched bases: 7. The CDR3 protein is CASSPRAGQGATNYGYTF. Written as DNA, the CDR3 is TGTGCCAGCTCACCACGGGCCGGACAGGGGGCAACTAACTATGGCTACACCTTC.

The chain is built from TRBV5-1 and TRBJ1-2, with 8 bases that match TRBD1. V gave up 4 bases and J gave up 3 bases; unmatched junction bases: 5. The germline V gene encodes CDR1 SGHRS and CDR2 YFSETQ. The CDR3 is 14 residues long. CDR3 bases: TGCGCCAGCAGCCCACAGGGGGGAGACTATGGCTACACCTTC. The encoded protein is CASSPQGGDYGYTF.